The clone carrying this T cell receptor beta chain appeared many times. The source of the sample is a study of response to subunit inactivated influenza vaccine. One entry per CDR3 protein results from TCRdb running MiXCR on the RT-PCR reads. Of around 570,000 distinct CDR3 sequences detected, about 7.6% appear once; the ten largest clones hold 13%. V lost 7 bases and J 5 bases, leaving 8 bases between the germline ends. The length of the CDR3 is 12 residues. The sample consisted of PBMCs from blood, taken less than 25 months after vaccination. This receptor was identified in a man aged 50 to 69 who received an inactivated influenza vaccine. The chain has TRBV12-3 or TRBV12-4 and TRBJ2-2; a weak D match, TRBD2 (5 bases). CDR3 DNA sequence: TGTGCCAGCACCCGAGGGACCGGGGAGCTGTTTTTT. Its translation: CASTRGTGELFF.